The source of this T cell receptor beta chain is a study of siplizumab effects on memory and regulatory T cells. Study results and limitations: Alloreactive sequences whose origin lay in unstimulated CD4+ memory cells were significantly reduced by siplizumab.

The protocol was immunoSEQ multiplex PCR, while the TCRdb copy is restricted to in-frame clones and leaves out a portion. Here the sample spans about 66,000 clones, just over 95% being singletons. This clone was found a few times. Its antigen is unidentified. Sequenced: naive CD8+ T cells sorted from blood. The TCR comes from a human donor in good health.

The CDR3 spells CASSLGRFRGTEAFF. The CDR3 nucleotides are TGTGCCAGCAGCTTGGGGAGGTTCCGGGGCACTGAAGCTTTCTTT. J is TRBJ1-1 and V is TRBV5-4; unclear D gene. Looked up from germline, CDR1 is SGHNT and CDR2 is YYREEE (reference sequence). Trimming removed 0 bases at V and 4 bases at J, with 13 bases between. The CDR3 consists of 15 residues.